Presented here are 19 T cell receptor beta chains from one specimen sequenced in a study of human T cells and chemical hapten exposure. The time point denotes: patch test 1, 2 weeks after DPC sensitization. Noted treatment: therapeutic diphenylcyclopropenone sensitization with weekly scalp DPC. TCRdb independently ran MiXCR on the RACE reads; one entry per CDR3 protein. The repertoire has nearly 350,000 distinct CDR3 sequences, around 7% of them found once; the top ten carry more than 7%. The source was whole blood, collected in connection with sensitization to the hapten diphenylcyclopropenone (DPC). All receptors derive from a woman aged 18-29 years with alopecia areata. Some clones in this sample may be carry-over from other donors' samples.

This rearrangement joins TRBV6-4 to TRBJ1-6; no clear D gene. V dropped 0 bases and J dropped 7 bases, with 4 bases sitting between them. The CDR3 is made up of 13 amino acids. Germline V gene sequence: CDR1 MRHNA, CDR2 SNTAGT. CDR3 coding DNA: TGTGCCAGCAGTGACTCGGAGAATTCACCCCTCCACTTT. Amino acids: CASSDSENSPLHF.

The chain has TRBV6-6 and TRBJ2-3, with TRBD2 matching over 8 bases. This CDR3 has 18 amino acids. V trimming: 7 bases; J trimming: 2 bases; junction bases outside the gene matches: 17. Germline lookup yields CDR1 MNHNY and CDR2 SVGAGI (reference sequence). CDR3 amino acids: CASTLHYMAGGHTDTQYF. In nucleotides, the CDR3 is TGTGCCAGCACTCTTCATTATATGGCGGGGGGACACACAGATACGCAGTATTTT.

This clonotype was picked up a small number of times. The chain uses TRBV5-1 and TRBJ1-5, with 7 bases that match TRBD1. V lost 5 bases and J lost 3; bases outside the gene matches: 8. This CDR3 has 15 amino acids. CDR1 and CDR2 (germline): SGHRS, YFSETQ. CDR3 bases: TGCGCCAGCAGATGGGGGACAGCCAACAATCAGCCCCAGCATTTT. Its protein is CASRWGTANNQPQHF.

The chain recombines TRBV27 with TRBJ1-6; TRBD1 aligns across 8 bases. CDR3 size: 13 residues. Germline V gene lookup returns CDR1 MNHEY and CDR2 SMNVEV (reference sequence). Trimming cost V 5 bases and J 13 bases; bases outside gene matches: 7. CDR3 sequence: CASSPARGQPLHF. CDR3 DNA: TGTGCCAGCAGTCCGGCCAGGGGGCAGCCCCTCCACTTT.

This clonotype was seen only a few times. The DNA for the CDR3 is TGTGCCAGCAGCGCTATCAGGGGGCGGGCTGAAGCTTTCTTT. Its translation: CASSAIRGRAEAFF. The V call is TRBV9, the J call TRBJ1-1; 8 bases are shared with TRBD1. V was clipped by 3 bases and J by 6 bases; unmatched bases: 7. This CDR3 region has 14 residues. CDR1 is SGDLS and CDR2 is YYNGEE in the germline V gene.

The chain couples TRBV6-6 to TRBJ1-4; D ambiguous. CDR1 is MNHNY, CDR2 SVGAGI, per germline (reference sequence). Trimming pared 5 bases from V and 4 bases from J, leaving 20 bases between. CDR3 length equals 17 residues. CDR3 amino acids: CASSITAGEVFNEKLFF. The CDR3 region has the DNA TGTGCCAGCAGTATCACGGCCGGGGAAGTCTTTAATGAAAAACTGTTTTTT.

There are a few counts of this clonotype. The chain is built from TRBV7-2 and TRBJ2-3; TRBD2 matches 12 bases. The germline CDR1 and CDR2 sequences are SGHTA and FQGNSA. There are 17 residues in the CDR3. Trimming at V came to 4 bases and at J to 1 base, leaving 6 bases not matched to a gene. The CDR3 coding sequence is TGTGCCAGCAGCTCCCGACTAGCGGGGGACCGCACAGATACGCAGTATTTT. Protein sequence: CASSSRLAGDRTDTQYF.

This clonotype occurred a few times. The CDR3 is CASQPGYEDEQYF. The CDR3 DNA reads TGTGCCAGTCAACCGGGTTACGAGGATGAGCAGTACTTC. The genes are TRBV6-2 or TRBV6-3 and TRBJ2-7; D gene uncertain. This CDR3 has 13 residues. Germline assignment: CDR1 MNHEY and CDR2 SVGEGT. The V end was cut by 9 bases, the J end by 7 bases, with 19 bases between.

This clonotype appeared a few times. DNA for the CDR3: TGCAGTGCCGGAGTGAGGGGCCGAAGCATTCAGTACTTC. It specifies CSAGVRGRSIQYF. The V and J genes are TRBV20-1 and TRBJ2-4, with D perhaps being TRBD1 or TRBD2 (5 bases each). V lost 6 bases to trimming and J lost 9 bases, with 18 bases between them. Germline CDR1 reads DFQATT; CDR2 reads SNEGSKA (reference sequence). The CDR3 sequence is 13 residues long.

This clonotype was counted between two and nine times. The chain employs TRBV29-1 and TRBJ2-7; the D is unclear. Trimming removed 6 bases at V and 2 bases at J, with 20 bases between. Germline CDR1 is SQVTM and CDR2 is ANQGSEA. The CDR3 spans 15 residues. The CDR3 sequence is CSVLQGVIPPYEQYF. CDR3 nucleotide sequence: TGCAGCGTCCTCCAAGGCGTCATTCCTCCCTACGAGCAGTACTTC.

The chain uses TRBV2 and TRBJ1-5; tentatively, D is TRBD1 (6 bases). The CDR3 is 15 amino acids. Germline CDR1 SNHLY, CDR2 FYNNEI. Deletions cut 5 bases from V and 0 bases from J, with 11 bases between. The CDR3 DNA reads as TGTGCCAGCAGTCACAGGGCTTATAGCAATCAGCCCCAGCATTTT. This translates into CASSHRAYSNQPQHF.

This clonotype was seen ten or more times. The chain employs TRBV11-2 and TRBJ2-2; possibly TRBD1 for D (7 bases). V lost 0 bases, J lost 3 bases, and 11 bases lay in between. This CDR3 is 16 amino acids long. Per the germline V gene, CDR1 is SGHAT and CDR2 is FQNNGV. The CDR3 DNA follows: TGTGCCAGCAGCTTAGAGGCAGGGGGGTACACCGGGGAGCTGTTTTTT. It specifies CASSLEAGGYTGELFF.

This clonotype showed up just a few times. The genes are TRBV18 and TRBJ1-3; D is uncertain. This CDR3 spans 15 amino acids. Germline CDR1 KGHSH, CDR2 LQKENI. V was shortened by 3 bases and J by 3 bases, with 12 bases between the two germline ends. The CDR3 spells CASSPPGLGGNTIYF. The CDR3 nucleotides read TGTGCCAGCTCACCCCCGGGCCTGGGTGGAAACACCATATATTTT.

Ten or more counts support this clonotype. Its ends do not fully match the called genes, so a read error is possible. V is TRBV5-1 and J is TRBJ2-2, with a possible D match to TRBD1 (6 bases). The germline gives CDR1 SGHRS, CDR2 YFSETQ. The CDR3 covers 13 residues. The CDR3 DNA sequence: TGTGCCAGCAGTCCGCAGGGGACCGGGGAGCTGTTTTTT. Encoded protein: CASSPQGTGELFF.

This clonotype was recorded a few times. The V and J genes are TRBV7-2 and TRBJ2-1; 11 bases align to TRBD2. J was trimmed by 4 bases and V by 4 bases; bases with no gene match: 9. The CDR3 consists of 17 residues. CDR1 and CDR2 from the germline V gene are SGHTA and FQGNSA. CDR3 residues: CASSSATGTSGYNEQFF. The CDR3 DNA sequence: TGTGCCAGCAGCTCCGCCACCGGGACTAGCGGATACAATGAGCAGTTCTTC.

In DNA form, the CDR3 reads TGTGCCAGCAAGCTGGGACAGGGAGCAACTAATGAAAAACTGTTTTTT. This gives the protein CASKLGQGATNEKLFF. This rearrangement joins TRBV2 to TRBJ1-4; 9 bases line up with TRBD1. CDR1 and CDR2 from the germline V gene are SNHLY and FYNNEI. J lost 0 bases, V lost 7 bases, and 6 bases had no gene match. The CDR3 sequence is 16 residues long.

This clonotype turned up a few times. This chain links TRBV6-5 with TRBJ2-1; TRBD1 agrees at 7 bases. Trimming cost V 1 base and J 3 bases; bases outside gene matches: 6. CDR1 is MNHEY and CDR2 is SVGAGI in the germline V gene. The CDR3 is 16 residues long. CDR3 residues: CASSYWSGGNYNEQFF. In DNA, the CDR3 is TGTGCCAGCAGTTACTGGTCAGGGGGAAACTACAATGAGCAGTTCTTC.

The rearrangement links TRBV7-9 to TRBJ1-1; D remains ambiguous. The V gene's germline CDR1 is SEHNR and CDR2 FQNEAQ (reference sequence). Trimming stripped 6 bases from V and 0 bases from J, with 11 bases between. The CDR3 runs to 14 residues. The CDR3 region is CASRNGELNTEAFF. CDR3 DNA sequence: TGTGCCAGCAGGAACGGCGAACTGAACACTGAAGCTTTCTTT.

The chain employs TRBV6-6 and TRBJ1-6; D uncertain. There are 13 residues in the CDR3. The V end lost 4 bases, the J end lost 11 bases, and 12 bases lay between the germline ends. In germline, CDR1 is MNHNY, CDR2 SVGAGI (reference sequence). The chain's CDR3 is CASSSPSGTPLHF. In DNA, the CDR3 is TGTGCCAGCAGTTCCCCGTCGGGGACACCCCTCCACTTT.